The 30 T cell receptor beta chains below were found in one sample sequenced in a study of cytomegalovirus exposure and HLA in healthy donors. The primer mix had 60 Vbeta and 13 Jbeta primers. Profiled with immunoSEQ multiplex PCR; TCRdb holds only in-frame clones, not every one. This sample lists tens of thousands of clones; its ten largest clones have roughly an eighth. The sample was PBMCs. The receptor source for this set is a young man in good health and CMV-seropositive.

The chain links TRBV9 to TRBJ1-5; no firm D call. Per germline, CDR1 SGDLS and CDR2 YYNGEE. Trimming pared 0 bases from V and 2 bases from J, leaving 6 bases between. The CDR3 sequence is 14 residues long. CDR3 DNA sequence: TGTGCCAGCAGCGTAGGAGTGGGCAATCAGCCCCAGCATTTT. Its protein product is CASSVGVGNQPQHF.

V gene TRBV28 combines with J gene TRBJ1-5, with 9 bases aligning to TRBD1. This CDR3 is 15 amino acids long. Germline lookup yields CDR1 MDHEN and CDR2 SYDVKM. With 6 bases clipped from V and 4 bases from J, the junction kept 7 bases outside the gene matches. The CDR3 bases are TGTGCCAGCAGCATACAGGGGGCGCTGAATCAGCCCCAGCATTTT. Translation: CASSIQGALNQPQHF.

The chain links TRBV7-3 to TRBJ2-3; D might be TRBD2 (6 bases). Per the germline V gene, CDR1 is SGHTA and CDR2 is FQGTGA. There are 17 residues in the CDR3. With 5 bases removed from V and 1 base from J, the gap between germline ends came to 19 bases. Written as DNA, the CDR3 is TGTGCCAGCAGCCTCTACCCGGAGGGGAAACGCACAGATACGCAGTATTTT. Translation gives CASSLYPEGKRTDTQYF.

V usage is TRBV5-1 and J usage is TRBJ2-1; maybe TRBD1 (6 bases). V dropped 6 bases and J dropped 5 bases, with 18 bases sitting between them. The CDR3 has 15 amino acids. Germline V gene lookup returns CDR1 SGHRS and CDR2 YFSETQ. CDR3 region: CASIGTGKSNNEQFF. CDR3 bases: TGCGCCAGCATCGGAACAGGGAAGTCTAACAATGAGCAGTTCTTC.

This chain links TRBV19 with TRBJ1-3, with 12 bases matching TRBD1. CDR1 and CDR2 from the germline V gene are LNHDA and SQIVND (reference sequence). CDR3 length equals 17 residues. J was trimmed by 2 bases and V by 11 bases; bases with no gene match: 13. This CDR3 reads CASFRDRGRFTGNTIYF. The CDR3 DNA reads as TGTGCCTCGTTCCGGGACAGGGGGCGCTTTACTGGAAACACCATATATTTT.

This chain uses TRBV7-9 with TRBJ2-3; possible D gene TRBD2, 5 bases. The CDR3 is 18 residues long. The germline V gene has CDR1 SEHNR and CDR2 FQNEAQ (reference sequence). The ends were cut back, 1 base at V and 0 bases at J, with 17 bases in the middle. CDR3 loop: CASSLDLALSSSTDTQYF. CDR3 coding DNA: TGTGCCAGCAGCTTAGATCTAGCTCTCTCTTCTAGCACAGATACGCAGTATTTT.

This chain connects TRBV6-5 to TRBJ2-5; 9 bases line up with TRBD1. The J call is uncertain, as TRBJ2-7 better fits the DNA end. CDR3 length equals 14 residues. CDR1 and CDR2 (germline): MNHEY, SVGAGI. The CDR3 here is CASSRQGGSYEQYF. The DNA for the CDR3 is TGTGCCAGCAGCCGACAGGGGGGTTCCTACGAGCAGTACTTC.

V is TRBV14 and J is TRBJ1-1; the match to TRBD1 covers 9 bases. The CDR3 runs 17 residues. V dropped 1 base and J dropped 0; count of bases not matched to a gene: 6. CDR1 and CDR2 (germline): SGHDN, FVKESK. DNA of the CDR3: TGTGCCAGCAGCCAAGGCCGGACAGGGGACATGAACACTGAAGCTTTCTTT. Protein: CASSQGRTGDMNTEAFF.

This chain uses TRBV6-5 with TRBJ2-5; 8 positions agree with TRBD1. The CDR3 is made up of 14 amino acids. Trimming took 2 bases from V and 3 from J; bases not matched to a gene: 2. Germline lookup yields CDR1 MNHEY and CDR2 SVGAGI. The CDR3 DNA sequence: TGTGCCAGCAGTTACGGACAGGGCAAAGAGACCCAGTACTTC. It encodes CASSYGQGKETQYF.

The chain employs TRBV2 and TRBJ1-2; no firm D call. The CDR3 is 13 residues long. V shed 1 base and J shed 8 bases, with 11 bases lying between them. The germline gives CDR1 SNHLY, CDR2 FYNNEI. The CDR3, as DNA: TGTGCCAGCAGTGAAGGGCAGACTGTCGGCTACACCTTC. Translation: CASSEGQTVGYTF.

This sequence joins TRBV18 and TRBJ1-4; D may be TRBD1 (6 bases). The germline gives CDR1 KGHSH, CDR2 LQKENI. CDR3 length equals 16 residues. Trimming removed 2 bases at V and 7 bases at J, with 17 bases between. CDR3 bases: TGTGCCAGCTCACCAGGAATTAGACAGGCGGGTGAAAAACTGTTTTTT. Its translation: CASSPGIRQAGEKLFF.

Written as DNA, the CDR3 is TGTGCCAGTAGTACCCGACGGGGGAATCAGCCCCAGCATTTT. Translating it yields CASSTRRGNQPQHF. The chain employs TRBV19 and TRBJ1-5, with D possibly being TRBD1 (5 bases). Germline V gene lookup returns CDR1 LNHDA and CDR2 SQIVND (reference sequence). CDR3 length: 14 residues. V was pared by 4 bases and J by 4 bases, with 11 bases between.

J is TRBJ2-1 and V is TRBV5-8; a possible D gene is TRBD2 (5 bases). CDR1 is SGHTS, CDR2 YDEGEE, per germline. The V end was cut by 0 bases, the J end by 3 bases, with 7 bases between. The CDR3 runs 14 residues. CDR3 amino acids: CASSLGTVYNEQFF. CDR3 nucleotide sequence: TGTGCCAGCAGCTTGGGGACTGTCTACAATGAGCAGTTCTTC.

J is TRBJ2-4 and V is TRBV2, with D unresolved. The CDR3 extends over 13 amino acids. V lost 9 bases and J 2 bases, leaving 11 bases between the germline ends. Looked up from germline, CDR1 is SNHLY and CDR2 is FYNNEI. The CDR3 bases are TGTGCCAGTAAGTTCGACACCAAAAACATTCAGTACTTC. It is translated as CASKFDTKNIQYF.

The chain employs TRBV9 and TRBJ2-1, with 8 bases lining up with TRBD2. The CDR3 extends over 15 amino acids. The germline V gene encodes CDR1 SGDLS and CDR2 YYNGEE. The V and J ends lost 0 bases and 7 bases, in that order; junction bases with no gene match: 6. This CDR3 is CASSVAAGVVNEQFF. The CDR3 DNA reads as TGTGCCAGCAGCGTAGCAGCGGGAGTGGTAAATGAGCAGTTCTTC.

The chain couples TRBV23-1 to TRBJ1-5; no reliable D call. TRBV23-1 is treated as an ORF (open reading frame) with a function not yet certain. The CDR3 has 11 amino acids. V was cut by 2 bases and J by 8 bases, with 4 bases left in between. CDR3 loop: CASSQPEPQHF. The CDR3 region has the DNA TGCGCCAGCAGTCAACCGGAGCCCCAGCATTTT.

This chain uses TRBV7-3 with TRBJ2-3; 12 nucleotides agree with TRBD2. This CDR3 is 15 amino acids long. V lost 6 bases to trimming and J lost 6 bases; unmatched junction nucleotides: 7. In germline, CDR1 is SGHTA, CDR2 FQGTGA. The chain's CDR3 is CASSLTSGSVDTQYF. CDR3 DNA sequence: TGTGCCAGCAGTCTGACTAGCGGGAGCGTGGATACGCAGTATTTT. The full variable domain, its missing parts supplied by reference TRBV7-3 and TRBJ2-3, is GAGVSQTPSNKVTEKGKYVELRCDPISGHTALYWYRQSLGQGPEFLIYFQGTGAADDSGLPNDRFFAVRPEGSVSTLKIQRTERGDSAVYLCASSLTSGSVDTQYFGPGTRLTVL.

A remark on this clone: One end of the junction does not line up with germline, which may come from a read error. The chain links TRBV7-7 to TRBJ2-5, with D possibly matching TRBD1 (5 bases). Germline V lookup: CDR1 SSHAT, CDR2 FNYEAQ (reference sequence). CDR3 length equals 12 residues. CDR3 sequence (DNA): TGTGCTAGCAGTGACAGTGGAGAGACCCAGTACTTC. Translation: CASSDSGETQYF.

The chain couples TRBV6-5 to TRBJ1-5, with D possibly matching TRBD1 (5 bases). The ends were cut back, 4 bases at V and 3 bases at J, with 10 bases in the middle. CDR3 length: 14 residues. The germline gives CDR1 MNHEY, CDR2 SVGAGI. CDR3: CASSSRTPNQPQHF. CDR3 DNA: TGTGCCAGCAGTTCCCGGACACCCAATCAGCCCCAGCATTTT.

The chain has TRBV7-9 and TRBJ2-7; TRBD1 matches at 9 bases. In germline, CDR1 is SEHNR, CDR2 FQNEAQ (reference sequence). V lost 5 bases, J lost 1 base, and 6 bases stayed unmatched. The CDR3 contains 15 residues. The CDR3 DNA follows: TGTGCCAGCAGCGGAACAGGGGGCAGGTCCTACGAGCAGTACTTC. Its protein product is CASSGTGGRSYEQYF.

V usage is TRBV5-3 and J usage is TRBJ2-2; no firm D call. TRBV5-3 is assigned to the ORF class and has an uncertain function. The CDR3 is made up of 13 amino acids. V lost 4 bases and J lost 5, with 9 bases in between. CDR3 sequence (DNA): TGTGCCAGAAGCAGCAGAGGAACCGGGGAGCTGTTTTTT. This codes for CARSSRGTGELFF.

The rearrangement links TRBV28 to TRBJ2-7; D may be TRBD1 (5 bases). The CDR3 covers 13 residues. Trimming removed 8 bases from V and 2 bases from J, with 13 bases in between. The V gene's germline CDR1 is MDHEN and CDR2 SYDVKM. CDR3 sequence (DNA): TGTGCCAGCTGGGCACAGGTACCCTACGAGCAGTACTTC. Translated, it gives CASWAQVPYEQYF.

The chain carries TRBV15 and TRBJ2-5, with TRBD1 identical over 10 bases. From germline, CDR1 is LNHNV and CDR2 YYDKDF (reference sequence). V lost 8 bases, J lost 4 bases, and 4 bases stayed unmatched. This CDR3 has 13 residues. The CDR3: CATYRTGGETQYF. The CDR3 DNA reads as TGTGCCACCTACCGGACAGGGGGAGAGACCCAGTACTTC. The whole variable domain, remainder taken from reference TRBV15 and TRBJ2-5, is DAMVIQNPRYQVTQFGKPVTLSCSQTLNHNVMYWYQQKSSQAPKLLFHYYDKDFNNEADTPDNFQSRRPNTSFCFLDIRSPGLGDTAMYLCATYRTGGETQYFGPGTRLLVL.

V gene TRBV28 combines with J gene TRBJ2-3; D may be TRBD2 (6 bases). CDR1 and CDR2 from the germline V gene are MDHEN and SYDVKM. Trimming stripped 1 base from V and 2 bases from J, with 10 bases between. The CDR3 is made up of 15 amino acids. CDR3 in amino acids: CASSLSQGLTDTQYF. CDR3 DNA: TGTGCCAGCAGTTTATCGCAGGGACTCACAGATACGCAGTATTTT.

The chain uses TRBV7-9 and TRBJ2-7; 7 positions agree with TRBD2. CDR3 size: 15 residues. Germline V gene sequence: CDR1 SEHNR, CDR2 FQNEAQ (reference sequence). V trimming: 4 bases; J trimming: 0 bases; junction bases outside the gene matches: 6. CDR3 sequence reads: CASSSSGDSSYEQYF. The CDR3 DNA is TGTGCCAGCAGCTCCAGCGGGGATTCCTCCTACGAGCAGTACTTC.

V is TRBV4-1 and J is TRBJ2-2, with D uncertain. The CDR3 is made up of 15 amino acids. The germline V gene has CDR1 MGHRA and CDR2 YSYEKL. Trimming took 2 bases from V and 3 from J, leaving 10 bases between them. In DNA, the CDR3 is TGCGCCAGCAGCCAAAGCTCCCCCTACACCGGGGAGCTGTTTTTT. Amino acid sequence: CASSQSSPYTGELFF.

As DNA, the CDR3 is TGTGCCAGCAGCCTTGGACAGGGAGGGCAGCCCCAGCATTTT. Amino acids: CASSLGQGGQPQHF. V and J are TRBV7-8 and TRBJ1-5, with 8 bases matching TRBD1. This CDR3 has 14 residues. The J segment lost 7 bases and the V segment lost 5 bases, leaving 7 bases of the junction unmatched. Germline CDR1 and CDR2: SGHVS and FQNEAQ. Full variable domain (remainder filled in from reference TRBV7-8 and TRBJ1-5): GAGVSQSPRYKVAKRGQDVALRCDPISGHVSLFWYQQALGQGPEFLTYFQNEAQLDKSGLPSDRFFAERPEGSVSTLKIQRTQQEDSAVYLCASSLGQGGQPQHFGDGTRLSIL.

V and J are TRBV30 and TRBJ1-1; D is unresolved. V gave up 1 base and J gave up 0 bases, with 6 bases separating them. The CDR3 has 13 amino acids. Germline-derived CDR1 and CDR2 are GTSNPN and SVGIG (reference sequence). For the CDR3, the DNA is TGTGCCTGGAGTGGAGGAATGAACACTGAAGCTTTCTTT. It encodes CAWSGGMNTEAFF.

The rearrangement links TRBV11-2 to TRBJ1-5; 8 nucleotides align to TRBD1. Germline CDR1 and CDR2: SGHAT and FQNNGV. Trimming cost V 5 bases and J 5 bases; bases outside gene matches: 8. CDR3 length: 15 residues. CDR3 in amino acids: CASSRTGGGDQPQHF. As DNA, the CDR3 is TGTGCCAGCAGCCGCACAGGGGGAGGGGATCAGCCCCAGCATTTT.

This chain links TRBV25-1 with TRBJ1-4, with a possible D match to TRBD1 (6 bases). The CDR3 sequence is 14 residues long. Germline V gene data show CDR1 as MGHDK and CDR2 as SYGVNS. Deletions cut 2 bases from V and 8 bases from J, with 12 bases between. CDR3 loop: CASSEGGRGEKLFF. The CDR3, as DNA: TGTGCCAGCAGTGAAGGGGGGAGGGGGGAAAAACTGTTTTTT.